Following are 17 T cell receptor beta chains from one sample sequenced in a study of T cell responses to AZD1222 COVID-19 vaccine. Method: immunoSEQ multiplex PCR; TCRdb's copy keeps in-frame clones and lacks some. The sample yields 150,000 to 200,000 clones, around nine tenths seen once. The sample was peripheral blood, taken on day 0 of AZD1222 vaccination. The receptor set was obtained from an adult in good health.

The rearrangement links TRBV10-3 to TRBJ1-2; D is undetermined. Deletions cut 7 bases from V and 8 bases from J, with 14 bases between. The CDR3 has 12 residues. The germline V gene encodes CDR1 ENHRY and CDR2 SYGVKD. The CDR3 region is CAITGAGLGYTF. In DNA form, the CDR3 reads TGTGCCATCACTGGAGCTGGGTTGGGCTACACCTTC.

This rearrangement joins TRBV3-1 (or the pseudogene TRBV3-2) to TRBJ2-1; D gene uncertain. Germline V gives CDR1 LGHDT, CDR2 YNNKEL (reference sequence). Trimming cost V 2 bases and J 5 bases, with 7 bases left between them. CDR3 length equals 13 residues. DNA for the CDR3: TGTGCCAGCAGCCAATCCAGAGACAATGAGCAGTTCTTC. Translating gives CASSQSRDNEQFF.

This sequence joins TRBV27 and TRBJ1-3, with 7 bases identical to TRBD1. The V gene's germline CDR1 is MNHEY and CDR2 SMNVEV (reference sequence). The CDR3 sequence is 15 residues long. V gave up 5 bases and J gave up 1 base; unmatched junction bases: 5. CDR3 region: CASSRYRGSGNTIYF. CDR3 DNA sequence: TGTGCCAGCAGTCGCTACAGGGGTTCTGGAAACACCATATATTTT.

The sample holds one count of this clone. This chain connects TRBV18 to TRBJ2-2; D may be TRBD2 (5 bases). The CDR3 consists of 14 residues. V shed 0 bases and J shed 7 bases, with 9 bases lying between them. The V gene's germline CDR1 is KGHSH and CDR2 LQKENI. This CDR3 reads CASSPPSENGELFF. The CDR3 region has the DNA TGTGCCAGCTCACCACCTAGCGAGAACGGGGAGCTGTTTTTT.

This clone was seen a few times. This rearrangement joins TRBV5-1 to TRBJ2-7; 11 positions match TRBD1. This CDR3 has 15 residues. The ends lost 4 bases at V and 2 bases at J; junction bases unmatched: 5. CDR1 is SGHRS and CDR2 is YFSETQ in the germline V gene. The CDR3 bases are TGCGCCAGCAGCAACCGGGACAGGGGGACCTACGAGCAGTACTTC. Protein product: CASSNRDRGTYEQYF.

The J gene is TRBJ1-3, the V gene TRBV11-2; TRBD1 is a possible D gene (6 bases). Trimming cost V 1 base and J 4 bases, with 14 bases left between them. This CDR3 comprises 16 residues. CDR1 and CDR2 from the germline V gene are SGHAT and FQNNGV. CDR3 coding DNA: TGTGCCAGCAGCTTAGTATTAGGGGGGACCGGAAACACCATATATTTT. It is translated as CASSLVLGGTGNTIYF.

The chain combines TRBV27 with TRBJ1-5; a weak D match, TRBD1 (6 bases). The CDR3 spans 14 residues. Trimming took off 7 bases at V and 2 bases at J, with 12 bases between the two ends. CDR1 and CDR2 (germline): MNHEY, SMNVEV (reference sequence). The DNA for the CDR3 is TGTGCCAGCAAAACACAGGGTGGCAATCAGCCCCAGCATTTT. Translating it yields CASKTQGGNQPQHF.

The V call is TRBV29-1, the J call TRBJ1-1, with D uncertain. V shed 5 bases and J shed 0 bases, with 13 bases lying between them. From germline, CDR1 is SQVTM and CDR2 ANQGSEA. The CDR3 runs 14 residues. This chain's CDR3 is CSVLGVRLNTEAFF. For the CDR3, the DNA is TGCAGCGTTTTGGGAGTCCGGTTGAACACTGAAGCTTTCTTT.

The chain links TRBV18 to TRBJ1-2; 8 bases align to TRBD1. Trimming took 2 bases from V and 8 from J; bases not matched to a gene: 4. Germline CDR1 KGHSH, CDR2 LQKENI. This CDR3 region has 13 residues. CDR3 region: CASSPNPGGGYTF. The CDR3 DNA follows: TGTGCCAGCTCACCAAACCCAGGGGGCGGCTACACCTTC.

The V and J genes are TRBV3-1 (or the pseudogene TRBV3-2) and TRBJ1-3; possibly TRBD1 for D (5 bases). Trimming shortened V by 4 bases and J by 0 bases, and 16 bases separated the two germline ends. This CDR3 contains 17 residues. The germline V gene encodes CDR1 LGHDT and CDR2 YNNKEL (reference sequence). The CDR3 here is CASSRISGLSSGNTIYF. The CDR3 nucleotides are TGTGCCAGCAGCCGGATATCGGGACTGAGCTCTGGAAACACCATATATTTT.

This chain joins TRBV6-2 or TRBV6-3 and TRBJ2-3; TRBD1 matches at 8 bases. In germline, CDR1 is MNHEY, CDR2 SVGEGT. Losses at the gene ends were 4 bases for V and 0 bases for J; bases not matched to a gene: 3. This CDR3 comprises 15 residues. The CDR3 nucleotides are TGTGCCAGCAGTTCCGGACAGGGTAGCACAGATACGCAGTATTTT. Residues: CASSSGQGSTDTQYF.

V gene TRBV7-2 combines with J gene TRBJ1-5, with no clear D. The CDR3 length is 14 residues. The germline V gene encodes CDR1 SGHTA and CDR2 FQGNSA. V lost 3 bases, J lost 0 bases, and 6 bases lay in between. CDR3 loop: CASSFYGSNQPQHF. CDR3 nucleotides: TGTGCCAGCAGCTTCTACGGTAGCAATCAGCCCCAGCATTTT.

The chain joins TRBV9 to TRBJ2-4; D not certain. Germline CDR1 is SGDLS and CDR2 is YYNGEE. Trimming removed 4 bases at V and 8 bases at J, with 13 bases between. The CDR3 is made up of 13 amino acids. In DNA form, the CDR3 reads TGTGCCAGCAGCCTAGACCCTTCGGACATTCAGTACTTC. Protein: CASSLDPSDIQYF.

This clone was picked up a small number of times. This rearrangement joins TRBV12-3 or TRBV12-4 to TRBJ2-7; the match to TRBD2 covers 7 bases. With 7 bases clipped from V and 6 bases from J, the junction kept 9 bases outside the gene matches. The CDR3 totals 13 residues. Here the CDR3 DNA reads TGTGCCAGCACCGGGACGGGGGGTCTCGAGCAGTACTTC. Its protein is CASTGTGGLEQYF.

The V and J genes are TRBV7-9 and TRBJ1-5; D not certain. Germline V lookup: CDR1 SEHNR, CDR2 FQNEAQ (reference sequence). Trimming took off 3 bases at V and 5 bases at J, with 8 bases between the two ends. CDR3 length: 13 residues. For the CDR3, the DNA is TGTGCCAGCAGCTTGCTAGGAGATCAGCCCCAGCATTTT. Translating it yields CASSLLGDQPQHF.

J is TRBJ1-6 and V is TRBV6-5; D perhaps matches TRBD1 (6 bases). Germline values: CDR1 MNHEY, CDR2 SVGAGI. Trimming shortened V by 6 bases and J by 16 bases, and 16 bases separated the two germline ends. The CDR3 extends over 12 amino acids. The CDR3 loop reads CASRGGTQLLHF. The CDR3 DNA is TGTGCCAGCAGGGGGGGGACACAGTTGCTCCACTTT.

The chain employs TRBV3-1 (or the pseudogene TRBV3-2) and TRBJ2-6; TRBD2 agrees at 10 bases. Germline V gives CDR1 LGHDT, CDR2 YNNKEL (reference sequence). The CDR3 covers 20 residues. Trimming removed 4 bases from V and 0 bases from J; junction bases left unmatched: 12. The CDR3 sequence: CASSPPATSGLRSGANVLTF. In DNA form, the CDR3 reads TGTGCCAGCAGCCCCCCCGCGACTAGCGGGCTCCGCTCTGGGGCCAACGTCCTGACTTTC.